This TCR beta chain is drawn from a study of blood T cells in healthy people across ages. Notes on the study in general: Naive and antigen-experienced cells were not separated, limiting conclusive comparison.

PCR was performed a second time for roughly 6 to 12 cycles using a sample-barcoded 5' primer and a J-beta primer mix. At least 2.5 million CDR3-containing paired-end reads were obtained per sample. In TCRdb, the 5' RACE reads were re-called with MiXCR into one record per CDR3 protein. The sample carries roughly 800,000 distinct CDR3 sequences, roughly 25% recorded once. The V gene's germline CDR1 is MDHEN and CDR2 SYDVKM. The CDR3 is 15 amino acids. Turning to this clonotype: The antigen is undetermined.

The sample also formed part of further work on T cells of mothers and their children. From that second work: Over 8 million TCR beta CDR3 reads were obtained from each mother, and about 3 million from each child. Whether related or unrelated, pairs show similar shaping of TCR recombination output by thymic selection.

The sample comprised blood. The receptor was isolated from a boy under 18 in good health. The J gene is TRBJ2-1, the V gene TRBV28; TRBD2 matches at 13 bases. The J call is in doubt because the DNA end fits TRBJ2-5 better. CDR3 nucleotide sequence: TGTGCCAGCACCGGGGGACTAGCGGGATGGGAGACCCAGTACTTC. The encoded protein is CASTGGLAGWETQYF.